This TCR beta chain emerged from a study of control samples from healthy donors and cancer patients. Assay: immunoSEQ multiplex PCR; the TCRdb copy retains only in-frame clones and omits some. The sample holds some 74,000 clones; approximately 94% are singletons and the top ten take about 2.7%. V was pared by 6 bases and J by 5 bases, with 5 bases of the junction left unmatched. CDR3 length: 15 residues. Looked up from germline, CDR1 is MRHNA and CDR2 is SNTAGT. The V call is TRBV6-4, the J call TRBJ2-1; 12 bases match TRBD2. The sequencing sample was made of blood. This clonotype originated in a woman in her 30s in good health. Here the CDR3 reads CASRDTSGGNNEQFF. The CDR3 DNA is TGTGCCAGCAGGGATACTAGCGGGGGGAACAATGAGCAGTTCTTC.